The sequence of this TCR beta chain was determined in a study of cytomegalovirus exposure and HLA in healthy donors. Germline CDR1 is MNHNS and CDR2 is SASEGT. The V gene end was trimmed by 8 bases and the J gene end by 6 bases; junction bases not matched to a gene: 14. The length of the CDR3 is 15 residues. The study ran its PCR with 60 Vbeta and 13 Jbeta primers. Generated by immunoSEQ multiplex PCR, the TCRdb table keeps only in-frame clones and is missing some. The data contain about 160,000 clones, around 85% of them singletons. These donors counted as nominally healthy when sampled, but unrecorded immune exposures were likely.

The receptor's source is a woman under 40 in good health and CMV-seronegative. Specimen: PBMCs. The V and J genes are TRBV6-1 and TRBJ2-3; 7 nucleotides align to TRBD2. The CDR3 DNA is TGTGCCAGCGCACCCCCCGCTAGCGGCTCGGATACGCAGTATTTT. Protein: CASAPPASGSDTQYF.